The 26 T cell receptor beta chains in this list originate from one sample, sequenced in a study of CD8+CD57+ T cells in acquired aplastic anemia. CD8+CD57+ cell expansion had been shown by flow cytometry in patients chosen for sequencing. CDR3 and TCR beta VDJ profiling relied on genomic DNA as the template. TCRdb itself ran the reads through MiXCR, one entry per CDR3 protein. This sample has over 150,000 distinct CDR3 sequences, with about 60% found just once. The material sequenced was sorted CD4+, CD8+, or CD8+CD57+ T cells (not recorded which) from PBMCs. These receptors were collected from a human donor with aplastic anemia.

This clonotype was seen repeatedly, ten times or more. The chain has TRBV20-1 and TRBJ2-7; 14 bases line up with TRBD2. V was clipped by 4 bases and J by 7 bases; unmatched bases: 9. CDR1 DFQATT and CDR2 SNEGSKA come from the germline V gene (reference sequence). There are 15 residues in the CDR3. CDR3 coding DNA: TGCAGTGCTACCAGACTAGCGGGAGGGCCGGATGAGCAGTACTTC. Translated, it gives CSATRLAGGPDEQYF.

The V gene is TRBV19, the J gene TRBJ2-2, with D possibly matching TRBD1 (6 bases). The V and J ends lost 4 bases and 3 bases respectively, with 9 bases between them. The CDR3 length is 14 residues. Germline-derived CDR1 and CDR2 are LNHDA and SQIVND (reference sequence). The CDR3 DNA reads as TGTGCCAGTAGTACCGACAGGTACACCGGGGAGCTGTTTTTT. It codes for CASSTDRYTGELFF. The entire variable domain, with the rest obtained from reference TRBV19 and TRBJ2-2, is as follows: DGGITQSPKYLFRKEGQNVTLSCEQNLNHDAMYWYRQDPGQGLRLIYYSQIVNDFQKGDIAEGYSVSREKKESFPLTVTSAQKNPTAFYLCASSTDRYTGELFFGEGSRLTVL.

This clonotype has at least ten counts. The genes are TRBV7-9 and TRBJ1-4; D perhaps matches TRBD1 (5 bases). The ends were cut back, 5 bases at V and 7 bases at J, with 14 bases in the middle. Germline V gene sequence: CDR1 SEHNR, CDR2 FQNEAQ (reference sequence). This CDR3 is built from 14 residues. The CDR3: CASSPLGGAEKLFF. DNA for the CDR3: TGTGCCAGCAGCCCCCTGGGGGGAGCTGAAAAACTGTTTTTT.

The CDR3 region is CASSGGAKDTQYF. In DNA, the CDR3 is TGTGCCAGTTCAGGGGGGGCCAAAGATACGCAGTATTTT. The gene calls are TRBV6-4 and TRBJ2-3; D is perhaps TRBD1 or TRBD2 (7 bases each). With 9 bases removed from V and 5 bases from J, the gap between germline ends came to 15 bases. This CDR3 spans 13 amino acids. Germline V lookup: CDR1 MRHNA, CDR2 SNTAGT.

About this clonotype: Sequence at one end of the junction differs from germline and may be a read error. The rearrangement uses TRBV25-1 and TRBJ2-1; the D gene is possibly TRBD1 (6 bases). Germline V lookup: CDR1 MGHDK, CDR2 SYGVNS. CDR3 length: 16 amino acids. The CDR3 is CASSVGLGPTPGHGIF. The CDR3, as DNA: TGTGCCAGCAGTGTCGGGCTAGGTCCTACACCGGGACACGGGATCTTC.

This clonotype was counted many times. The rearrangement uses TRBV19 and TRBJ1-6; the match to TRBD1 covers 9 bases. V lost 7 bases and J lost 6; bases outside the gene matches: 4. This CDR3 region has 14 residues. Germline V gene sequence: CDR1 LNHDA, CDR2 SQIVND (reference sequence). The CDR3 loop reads CASNEGQGNSPLHF. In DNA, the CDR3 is TGTGCCAGTAATGAGGGACAGGGTAATTCACCCCTCCACTTT.

Here the CDR3 DNA reads TGTGCCAGCAGCGGGACAGGGGGGGAGACCCAGTACTTC. This encodes CASSGTGGETQYF. The chain has TRBV7-9 and TRBJ2-5; 11 bases align to TRBD1. Germline V lookup: CDR1 SEHNR, CDR2 FQNEAQ (reference sequence). The CDR3 runs 13 residues. V shed 5 bases, J shed 5 bases, and the junction held 1 base outside the gene matches.

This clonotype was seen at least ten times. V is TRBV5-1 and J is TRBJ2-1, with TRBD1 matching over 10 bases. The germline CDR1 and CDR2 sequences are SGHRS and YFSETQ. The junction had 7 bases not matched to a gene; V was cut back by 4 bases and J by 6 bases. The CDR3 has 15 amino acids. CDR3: CASSIRQGAINEQFF. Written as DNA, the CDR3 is TGCGCCAGCAGCATACGACAGGGGGCGATCAATGAGCAGTTCTTC.

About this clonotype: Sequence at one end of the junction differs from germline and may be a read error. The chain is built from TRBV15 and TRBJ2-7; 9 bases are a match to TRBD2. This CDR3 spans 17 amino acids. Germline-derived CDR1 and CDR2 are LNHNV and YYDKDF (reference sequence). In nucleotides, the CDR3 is TGTGCCAGCAGCTCCCGGGGGGACGCGGGGGGGCCGGGCGAGCAGTACTTC. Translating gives CASSSRGDAGGPGEQYF.

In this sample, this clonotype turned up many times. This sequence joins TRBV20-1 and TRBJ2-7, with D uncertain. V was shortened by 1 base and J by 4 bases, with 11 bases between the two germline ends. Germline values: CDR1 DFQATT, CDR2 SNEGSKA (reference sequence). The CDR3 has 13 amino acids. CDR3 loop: CSARAGFGYEQYF. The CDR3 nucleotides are TGCAGTGCTAGAGCCGGCTTTGGGTACGAGCAGTACTTC.

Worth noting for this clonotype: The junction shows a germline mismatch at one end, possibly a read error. CDR3 in amino acids: CASSMYRGNDDYGCTF. Here the CDR3 DNA reads TGTGCCAGCAGCATGTACAGGGGGAATGACGACTATGGCTGCACCTTC. The rearrangement links TRBV7-2 to TRBJ1-2, with 8 bases that match TRBD1. The CDR3 consists of 16 residues. Germline loops: CDR1 SGHTA, CDR2 FQGNSA.

The CDR3 DNA reads TGTGCCATCAGGGGGACAGGGTGGACACCCCTCCACTTT. Encoded protein: CAIRGTGWTPLHF. This chain links TRBV10-3 with TRBJ1-6; 9 bases line up with TRBD1. J gave up 11 bases and V 6 bases, and 5 bases lay outside the gene matches. The CDR3 is 13 residues long. The V gene's germline CDR1 is ENHRY and CDR2 SYGVKD.

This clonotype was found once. The CDR3: CASSPGSGLAYEQYF. Here the CDR3 DNA reads TGTGCCAGCAGCCCTGGGTCCGGACTAGCCTACGAGCAGTACTTC. The rearrangement uses TRBV7-2 and TRBJ2-7; 7 bases align to TRBD2. This CDR3 is built from 15 residues. Unmatched junction bases numbered 9, after V lost 5 bases and J lost 2 bases. The germline V gene encodes CDR1 SGHTA and CDR2 FQGNSA.

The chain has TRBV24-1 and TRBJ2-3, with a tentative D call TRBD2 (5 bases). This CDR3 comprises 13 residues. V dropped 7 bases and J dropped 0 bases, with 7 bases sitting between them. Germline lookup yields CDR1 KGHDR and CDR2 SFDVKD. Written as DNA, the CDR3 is TGTGCCACCAGACTAGACAGCACAGATACGCAGTATTTT. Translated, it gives CATRLDSTDTQYF.

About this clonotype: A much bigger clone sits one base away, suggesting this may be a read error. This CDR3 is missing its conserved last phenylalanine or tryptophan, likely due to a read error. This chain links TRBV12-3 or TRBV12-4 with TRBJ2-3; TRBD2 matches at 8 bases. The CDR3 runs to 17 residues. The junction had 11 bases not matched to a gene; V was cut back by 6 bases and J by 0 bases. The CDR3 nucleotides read TGTGCCAGCAGCCACCGTTTAGCGGGAAGGAGCACAGATACGCAGTATCTT. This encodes CASSHRLAGRSTDTQYL.

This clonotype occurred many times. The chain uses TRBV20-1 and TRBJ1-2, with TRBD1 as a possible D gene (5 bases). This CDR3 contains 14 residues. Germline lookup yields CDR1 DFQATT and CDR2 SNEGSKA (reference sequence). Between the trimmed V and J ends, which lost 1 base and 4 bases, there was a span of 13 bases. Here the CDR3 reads CSARGLGEGYGYTF. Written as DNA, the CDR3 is TGCAGTGCTAGAGGTTTGGGGGAGGGCTATGGCTACACCTTC.

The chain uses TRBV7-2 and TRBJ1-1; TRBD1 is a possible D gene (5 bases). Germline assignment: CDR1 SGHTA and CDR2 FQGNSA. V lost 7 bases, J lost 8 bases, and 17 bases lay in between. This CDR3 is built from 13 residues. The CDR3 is CASTLRNGAEAFF. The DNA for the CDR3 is TGTGCCAGCACGCTTAGAAACGGGGCCGAAGCTTTCTTT.

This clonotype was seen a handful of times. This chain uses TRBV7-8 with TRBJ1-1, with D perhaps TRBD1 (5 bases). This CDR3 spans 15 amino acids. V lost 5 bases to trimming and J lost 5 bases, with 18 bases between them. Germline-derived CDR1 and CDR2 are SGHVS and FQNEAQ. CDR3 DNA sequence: TGTGCCAGCAGCAACAGGAACGAACTGGGGACTGAAGCTTTCTTT. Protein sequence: CASSNRNELGTEAFF.

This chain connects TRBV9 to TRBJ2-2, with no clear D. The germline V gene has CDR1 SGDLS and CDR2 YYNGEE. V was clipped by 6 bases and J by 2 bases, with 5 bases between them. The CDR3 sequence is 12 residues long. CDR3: CASNHNTGELFF. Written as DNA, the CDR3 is TGTGCCAGCAACCACAACACCGGGGAGCTGTTTTTT.

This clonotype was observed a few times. CDR3: CASSLDWDYNEQFF. The CDR3, as DNA: TGTGCCAGCAGCTTGGACTGGGACTACAATGAGCAGTTCTTC. V and J are TRBV11-2 and TRBJ2-1; D is possibly TRBD2 (5 bases). There are 14 residues in the CDR3. Germline V gives CDR1 SGHAT, CDR2 FQNNGV. Trimming pared 3 bases from V and 3 bases from J, leaving 9 bases between.

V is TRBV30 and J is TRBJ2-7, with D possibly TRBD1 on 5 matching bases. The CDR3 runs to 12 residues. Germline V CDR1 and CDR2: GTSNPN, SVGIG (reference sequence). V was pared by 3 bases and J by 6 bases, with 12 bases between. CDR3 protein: CAWSRQGGEQYF. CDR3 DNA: TGTGCCTGGAGCCGGCAGGGCGGCGAGCAGTACTTC.

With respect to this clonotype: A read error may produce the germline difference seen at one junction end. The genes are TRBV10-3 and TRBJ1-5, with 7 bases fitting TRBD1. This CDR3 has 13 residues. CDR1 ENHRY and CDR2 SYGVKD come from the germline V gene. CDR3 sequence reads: CAIRDRYNQPLHF. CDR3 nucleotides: TGTGCCATCAGGGACAGGTACAATCAGCCCCTGCATTTT.

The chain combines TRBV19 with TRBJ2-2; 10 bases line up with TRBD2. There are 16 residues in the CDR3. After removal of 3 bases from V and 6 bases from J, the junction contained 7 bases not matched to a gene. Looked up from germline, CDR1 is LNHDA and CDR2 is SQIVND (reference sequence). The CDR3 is CASSMGSGRAPGELFF. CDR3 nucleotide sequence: TGTGCCAGTAGTATGGGAAGCGGGAGGGCCCCCGGGGAGCTGTTTTTT.

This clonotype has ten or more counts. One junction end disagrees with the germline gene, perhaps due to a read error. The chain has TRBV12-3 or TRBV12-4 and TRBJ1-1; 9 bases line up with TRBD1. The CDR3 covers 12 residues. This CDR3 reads CASSSQGAEAFF. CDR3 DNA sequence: TGTGCCAGCAGCTCACAGGGGGCTGAGGCTTTCTTT.

Here the CDR3 DNA reads TGCGCCAGCAGCCCCGGGGGCGAAGAGACCCAGTACTTC. Translation: CASSPGGEETQYF. The chain combines TRBV5-1 with TRBJ2-5, with D perhaps assigned TRBD1 or TRBD2 (6 bases each). The CDR3 sequence is 13 residues long. V was trimmed by 4 bases and J by 3 bases, leaving 10 bases between them. Germline V CDR1 and CDR2: SGHRS, YFSETQ.

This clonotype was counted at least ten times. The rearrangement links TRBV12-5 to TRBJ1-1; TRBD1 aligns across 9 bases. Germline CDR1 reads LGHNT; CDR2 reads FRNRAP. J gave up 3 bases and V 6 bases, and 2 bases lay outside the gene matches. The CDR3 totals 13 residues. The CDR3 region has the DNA TGTGCTAGTGGGCGACAGGGGGACACTGAAGCTTTCTTT. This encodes CASGRQGDTEAFF.